This T cell receptor (beta chain) was retrieved from a study of blood T cell repertoires in COVID-19. About the study: Acute and convalescent COVID-19 samples came from the United States, Italy and Spain. From T cells, B-cell-depleted T cells, or PBMCs came the material, which was cDNA or gDNA.

Trimming removed 1 base from V and 0 bases from J, with 16 bases in between. The CDR3 is 18 residues long. Germline CDR1 LGHNA, CDR2 YNFKEQ. Authors' data handling: Researchers report that nucleated cell counts were estimated from reference gene primer amplification. TCRdb's table, derived via immunoSEQ multiplex PCR, lists solely in-frame clones and lacks some. The V and J calls and clone size come from that table; D and trimming were worked out from the DNA. The table has some 170,000 clones, approximately 85% seen once. Sequenced: peripheral blood. V usage is TRBV4-2 and J usage is TRBJ1-5; possibly TRBD1 for D (5 bases). The receptor's source is a man aged 35 to 55 with acute or convalescent COVID-19. Here the CDR3 reads CASSQGAGRDGSNQPQHF. The CDR3 bases are TGTGCCAGCAGCCAAGGAGCAGGGAGGGACGGTAGCAATCAGCCCCAGCATTTT.